The rows below give T cell receptor beta chains drawn from one sample of a study of siplizumab effects on memory and regulatory T cells. Assay: immunoSEQ multiplex PCR; the TCRdb copy retains only in-frame clones and omits some. This table has 87,000 or so clones, about 93% appearing once. The material sequenced was non-Treg CD4+ T cells sorted from blood. These receptors were taken from a human donor in good health. Each CDR3 is given with its conserved first and last residue. A D gene is named only where the DNA matches it firmly.

v_gene: TRBV27
len: 14
d_gene: TRBD1
j_gene: TRBJ2-1
CDR3nt: TGTGCCAGCAGTCCGGGACAGGATCACAATGAGCAGTTCTTC
CDR3aa: CASSPGQDHNEQFF

v_gene: TRBV2
len: 13
d_gene: .
j_gene: TRBJ1-2
CDR3nt: TGTGCCAGCAGTGCCCAGGGATACTATGGCTACACCTTC
CDR3aa: CASSAQGYYGYTF

v_gene: TRBV18
len: 15
d_gene: TRBD1
j_gene: TRBJ1-2
CDR3nt: TGTGCCAGCTCACCCTCGTTGACAGGGGTCTATGGCTACACCTTC
CDR3aa: CASSPSLTGVYGYTF

v_gene: TRBV6-1
len: 12
d_gene: .
j_gene: TRBJ1-1
CDR3nt: TGTGCCAGCTTTTTTGGAGCTCGGGAAGCTTTCTTT
CDR3aa: CASFFGAREAFF

v_gene: TRBV19
len: 14
d_gene: TRBD1
j_gene: TRBJ1-2
CDR3nt: TGTGCCAGTAGTATCCGCAGGGGGGCCTATGGCTACACCTTC
CDR3aa: CASSIRRGAYGYTF

v_gene: TRBV7-9
len: 16
d_gene: .
j_gene: TRBJ2-1
CDR3nt: TGTGCCAGCAGCGCCACCGGGACGAGAACCTACAATGAGCAGTTCTTC
CDR3aa: CASSATGTRTYNEQFF

v_gene: TRBV5-8
len: 15
d_gene: TRBD1
j_gene: TRBJ2-1
CDR3nt: TGTGCCAGCAGCTCCCCGGGACAGGCTGGCAATGAGCAGTTCTTC
CDR3aa: CASSSPGQAGNEQFF

v_gene: TRBV9
len: 15
d_gene: TRBD1
j_gene: TRBJ1-6
CDR3nt: TGTGCCAGCAGCACGGGACAGCAGCGGAATTCACCCCTCCACTTT
CDR3aa: CASSTGQQRNSPLHF

v_gene: TRBV5-4
len: 14
d_gene: .
j_gene: TRBJ2-3
CDR3nt: TGTGCCAGCAGTCAAGGACAGAGCACAGATACGCAGTATTTT
CDR3aa: CASSQGQSTDTQYF

v_gene: TRBV6-1
len: 15
d_gene: TRBD1
j_gene: TRBJ1-1
CDR3nt: TGTGCCAGCAGTACCCGGACAGGGGAGGGCACTGAAGCTTTCTTT
CDR3aa: CASSTRTGEGTEAFF

v_gene: TRBV5-1
len: 14
d_gene: .
j_gene: TRBJ2-7
CDR3nt: TGCGCCAGCAGCTTGGTCACAGGGTACTACGAGCAGTACTTC
CDR3aa: CASSLVTGYYEQYF

v_gene: TRBV10-3
len: 13
d_gene: TRBD1
j_gene: TRBJ1-4
CDR3nt: TGTGCCATCAGTGAGGGGACAGCCGAAAAACTGTTTTTT
CDR3aa: CAISEGTAEKLFF

v_gene: TRBV5-1
len: 16
d_gene: TRBD1
j_gene: TRBJ1-2
CDR3nt: TGCGCCAGCAGCACGGGGGACAGGGGCCCTGTTCGGGGCTACACCTTC
CDR3aa: CASSTGDRGPVRGYTF